A selection of T cell receptor beta chains follows, all from one sample in a study of response to subunit inactivated influenza vaccine. TCRdb redid the calling of the RT-PCR reads with MiXCR, one entry per CDR3 protein. Of 650,000 to 800,000 distinct CDR3 sequences in the sample, approximately 15% were seen once. The specimen comprised PBMCs from blood, sampled about 14 days before vaccination. The source is a man aged 50-60 years who received an inactivated influenza vaccine. Both conserved end residues are part of each CDR3. A D gene is named only where the DNA matches it firmly. Part of the rows lack a size; the others show once, few, many or a class for expanded clones.

j_call v_call clone_size d_call cdr3_nt cdr3_aa
TRBJ2-5 TRBV29-1 few NA TGCAGCGCTGTGCGGTACCAAGAGACCCAGTACTTC CSAVRYQETQYF
TRBJ2-3 TRBV11-3 NA TRBD1 TGTGCCAGCAGCCCAGGGGGCAAAGATACGCAGTATTTT CASSPGGKDTQYF
TRBJ2-3 TRBV5-1 NA TRBD2 TGCGCCAGCAGCTCGATAGCGGGAGGGCCAAGAGATACGCAGTATTTT CASSSIAGGPRDTQYF
TRBJ2-7 TRBV3-1 NA NA TGTGCCAGCAGCCAAAGGGAGAACGAGCAGTACTTC CASSQRENEQYF
TRBJ2-7 TRBV5-1 NA NA TGCGCCAGCAGCCTCAGGGGGCGCACTAGCGGGCGCGCCTACGAGCAGTACTTC CASSLRGRTSGRAYEQYF
TRBJ2-2 TRBV3-1 NA NA TGTGCCAGCAGCCGCGAAGCGTTGACCGGGGAGCTGTTTTTT CASSREALTGELFF
TRBJ2-3 TRBV29-1 NA TRBD2 TGCAGCGTTACTAGACTAGCGGGGAACCCAGATACGCAGTATTTT CSVTRLAGNPDTQYF
TRBJ2-4 TRBV11-2 few TRBD2 TGTGCCAGCAGCTCCCCCGGGGGGGGGAACATTCAGTACTTC CASSSPGGGNIQYF
TRBJ2-2 TRBV6-1 few TRBD2 TGTGCCAGCACCTCGACTAGCGGGAATTTCCCCGGGGAGCTGTTTTTT CASTSTSGNFPGELFF
TRBJ2-1 TRBV28 NA TRBD2 TGTGCCAGCAGTTTTACTAGCGGGGATATCCGCTCCTACAATGAGCAGTTCTTC CASSFTSGDIRSYNEQFF
TRBJ2-7 TRBV7-8 NA NA TGTGCCAGCAGCTTAGCTGGACGTTTCGAGCAGTACTTC CASSLAGRFEQYF
TRBJ2-5 TRBV5-1 few TRBD2 TGCGCCAGCAGCATAAGCGGGGGGGCCTCGGAGACCCAGTACTTC CASSISGGASETQYF
TRBJ1-2 TRBV12-3/TRBV12-4 few TRBD1 TGTGCCAGCAGTACAGCCGGGACAGGGGGTAAACGCTACACCTTC CASSTAGTGGKRYTF
TRBJ2-1 TRBV28 NA TRBD1 TGTGCCAGCAGTTTATGGGGGACAGGGAAAGGGAATGAGCAGTTCTTC CASSLWGTGKGNEQFF
TRBJ2-5 TRBV3-1 few TRBD2 TGTGCCAGCAGCTACAGTCTAGCGGGAGGGGAGACCCAGTACTTC CASSYSLAGGETQYF